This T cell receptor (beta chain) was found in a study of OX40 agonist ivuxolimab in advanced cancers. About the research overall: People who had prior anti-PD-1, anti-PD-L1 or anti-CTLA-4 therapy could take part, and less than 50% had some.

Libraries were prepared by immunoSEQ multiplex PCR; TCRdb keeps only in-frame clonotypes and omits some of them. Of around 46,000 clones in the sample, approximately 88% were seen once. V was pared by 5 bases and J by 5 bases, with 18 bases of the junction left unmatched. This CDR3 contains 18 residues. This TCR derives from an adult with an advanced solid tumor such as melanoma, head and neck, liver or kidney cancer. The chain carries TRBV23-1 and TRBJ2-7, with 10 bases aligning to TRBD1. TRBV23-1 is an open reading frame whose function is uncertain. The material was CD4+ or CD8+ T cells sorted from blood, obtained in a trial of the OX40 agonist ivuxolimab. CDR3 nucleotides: TGCGCCAGCAGTTACGACTCGGGACAGGGGCCTTCCTTCGACGAGCAGTACTTC. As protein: CASSYDSGQGPSFDEQYF.